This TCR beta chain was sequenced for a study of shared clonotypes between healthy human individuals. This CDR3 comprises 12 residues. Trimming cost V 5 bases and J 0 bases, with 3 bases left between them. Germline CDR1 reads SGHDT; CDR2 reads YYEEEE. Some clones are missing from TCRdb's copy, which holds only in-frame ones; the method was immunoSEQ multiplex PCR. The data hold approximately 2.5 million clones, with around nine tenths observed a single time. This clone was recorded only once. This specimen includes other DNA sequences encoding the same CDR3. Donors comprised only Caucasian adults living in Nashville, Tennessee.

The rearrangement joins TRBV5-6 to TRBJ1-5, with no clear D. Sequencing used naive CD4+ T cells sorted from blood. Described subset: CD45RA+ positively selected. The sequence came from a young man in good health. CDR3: CASSYSNQPQHF. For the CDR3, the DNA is TGTGCCAGCAGTTATAGCAATCAGCCCCAGCATTTT.